This T cell receptor (beta chain) was profiled in a study of Graves' ophthalmopathy and Graves' hyperthyroidism. Germline CDR1 and CDR2: MNHNS and SASEGT. The CDR3 loop spans 9 amino acids. V gave up 10 bases and J gave up 13 bases, with 13 bases separating them. For repertoire sequencing, the TCR beta CDR3 regions were amplified from RNA transcripts. First-round RT-PCR with HTBI primers preceded a second-round multiplex PCR. MiXCR, applied by TCRdb to the multiplex PCR reads, yields one record per CDR3 protein. Of some 400,000 distinct CDR3 sequences in the sample, around 18% were seen once. This chain uses TRBV6-1 with TRBJ2-5, with D perhaps TRBD1 or TRBD2 (5 bases each). The clonotype was recovered from a woman aged 18-29 years with Graves' ophthalmopathy. What was sequenced was peripheral blood. CDR3 in DNA: TGTGCCACCGGGACCAGAACGTACTTC. As protein: CATGTRTYF.